The present T cell receptor (beta chain) was sequenced within a study of blood T cell repertoires in COVID-19. The Seattle patients, enrolled during active infection, were followed longitudinally. Repertoires were generated with immunoSEQ multiplex PCR, while TCRdb's copy carries only in-frame clones and drops some. The sample yields over 200,000 clones, about 94% seen once. Germline CDR1 MDHEN, CDR2 SYDVKM. V was cut by 6 bases and J by 8 bases, with 14 bases left in between. This CDR3 has 14 amino acids. The sequence came from a man aged 55 to 69 with COVID-19, enrolled during active disease. The chain uses TRBV28 and TRBJ1-6; D perhaps matches TRBD1 (6 bases). The sample consisted of peripheral blood. The CDR3 coding sequence is TGTGCCAGCAGAACAGGACAGCTGGATTCACCCCTCCACTTT. Residues: CASRTGQLDSPLHF. The full variable domain, its missing parts supplied by reference TRBV28 and TRBJ1-6, is DVKVTQSSRYLVKRTGEKVFLECVQDMDHENMFWYRQDPGLGLRLIYFSYDVKMKEKGDIPEGYSVSREKKERFSLILESASTNQTSMYLCASRTGQLDSPLHFGNGTRLTVT.